This TCR beta chain derives from a study of blood T cell repertoires in COVID-19. Produced via immunoSEQ multiplex PCR; TCRdb's table is partial and in-frame only. The repertoire includes 95,000 to 150,000 clones, around 88% of them detected once, and 0.88% sits in the top ten. The CDR3 sequence is 15 residues long. V shed 6 bases and J 5 bases; nucleotides not matched to a gene: 9. Germline values: CDR1 LNHDA, CDR2 SQIVND (reference sequence). This sequence joins TRBV19 and TRBJ2-1, with 8 bases matching TRBD1. The sequenced sample was peripheral blood. The sequence derives from a woman aged 45-65 years with active or convalescent COVID-19. This CDR3 reads CASSDRDRPHNEQFF. The CDR3 nucleotides are TGTGCCAGTAGCGACCGGGACAGGCCTCACAATGAGCAGTTCTTC.